A selection of T cell receptor beta chains follows, all from one sample in a study of cytomegalovirus exposure and HLA in healthy donors. Data came from immunoSEQ multiplex PCR; TCRdb stores just in-frame clones and leaves some out. The table shows 110,000 or so clones, with roughly an eighth occurring only once. The sequencing sample was made of PBMCs. These receptors were taken from a man aged 35-49 years in good health and CMV-seropositive. CDR3s include the opening cysteine and the closing phenylalanine or tryptophan. Each record gives: V gene, J gene, CDR3 length, CDR3 protein.

>TRBV10-1|TRBJ2-2|16
CASSDPGASGAGELFF
>TRBV2|TRBJ2-6|19
CASSDSGGHGSSGANVLTF
>TRBV7-9|TRBJ2-7|15
CTKRVQGIGVNEQYF
>TRBV6-1|TRBJ2-2|13
CASRMQGTGELFF
>TRBV19|TRBJ2-5|15
CASSIAGALQETQYF
>TRBV28|TRBJ1-2|14
CASSATQGIHGYTF
>TRBV19|TRBJ1-2|15
CASSTEGQGNYGYTF
>TRBV27|TRBJ2-2|15
CASSLPGQGTGELFF
>TRBV7-8|TRBJ2-1|17
CASSLAEGLAGVDEQFF
>TRBV6-1|TRBJ2-1|13
CASSVGGMYEQFF
>TRBV11-3|TRBJ2-7|15
CASSFSSGKNYEQYF
>TRBV18|TRBJ2-2|15
CASSPDGQASGELFF
>TRBV11-3|TRBJ2-6|15
CASSPRGSGANVLTF
>TRBV10-1|TRBJ2-1|14
CATSTSGGPNEQFF
>TRBV6-4|TRBJ1-6|19
CASSDPNVQGLWCNSPLHF
>TRBV10-3|TRBJ2-3|15
CAISESAVRSDTQYF
>TRBV25-1|TRBJ2-7|15
CASSERWTALGEQYF
>TRBV20-1|TRBJ2-2|11
CSASSTGELFF
>TRBV28|TRBJ2-7|14
CASRSSGRGYEQYF
>TRBV7-9|TRBJ2-5|12
CASSLEGEAQYF
>TRBV5-1|TRBJ1-2|15
CASSLSGSRNYGYTF
>TRBV23-1|TRBJ2-5|14
CASSQDRGGETQYF
>TRBV11-2|TRBJ2-2|13
CASSSSGGGELFF
>TRBV5-1|TRBJ1-3|14
CASSLVPSGNTIYF
>TRBV28|TRBJ1-2|11
CASSRSYGYTF
>TRBV6-5|TRBJ1-2|15
CASSPQFRALYGYTF
>TRBV5-1|TRBJ2-1|20
CASSLESLAGGPSSYNEQFF
>TRBV14|TRBJ2-7|17
CASSQRIGQGNSYEQYF
>TRBV4-3|TRBJ1-2|15
CASSQDVGTVKGYTF
>TRBV25-1|TRBJ1-3|15
CASSNPGLSGNTIYF
>TRBV6-6|TRBJ2-7|14
CASSYTLRGYEQYF
>TRBV10-3|TRBJ2-1|15
CAISGQGSRDNEQFF
>TRBV11-3|TRBJ2-2|13
CASSLRVTGELFF
>TRBV6-6|TRBJ1-1|14
CASSYSTGAAEAFF
>TRBV29-1|-|11
CSVVEGYEQYF
>TRBV11-2|TRBJ2-5|15
CASSVGLGGRETQYF
>TRBV5-5|TRBJ2-7|17
CASSLGGSAGVHYEQYF
>TRBV18|TRBJ1-2|13
CASSPGTGNGYTF
>TRBV11-2|TRBJ2-2|12
CASSPQTGELFF
>TRBV6-4|TRBJ2-2|15
CASRRTSGRDGELFF
>TRBV7-2|TRBJ2-5|13
CASSVAEKETQYF
>TRBV9|TRBJ2-7|15
CASSVGTGGSYEQYF
>TRBV19|TRBJ2-2|15
CASSILAGATGELFF
>TRBV5-6|TRBJ2-1|15
CASSAGWAYYNEQFF
>TRBV29-1|TRBJ1-2|14
CSVEDKGAVLGYTF
>TRBV2|TRBJ1-2|13
CASDGTGGRGYTF
>TRBV28|TRBJ1-4|14
CASSFGGSNEKLFF
>TRBV5-1|TRBJ1-5|14
CASSSEGAGQPQHF
>TRBV29-1|TRBJ1-2|14
CSVDPRQGTYGYTF
>TRBV5-4|TRBJ2-1|16
CASSSTSSGPYNEQFF
>TRBV5-5|TRBJ1-1|16
CASSRGGGSINTEAFF
>TRBV5-4|TRBJ2-7|13
CASSEGTSGSWYF
>TRBV6-6|TRBJ2-7|13
CASSYFGTYEQYF
>TRBV5-1|TRBJ1-4|13
CASAGTDNEKLFF
>TRBV30|TRBJ2-4|15
CAWRDRTVAKNIQYF
>TRBV6-5|TRBJ1-1|11
CASSSGTEAFF
>TRBV18|TRBJ2-5|22
CASSLGLGQGFSGHTYQETQYF
>TRBV5-6|-|15
CASSPKLDRAGEQYF
>TRBV28|TRBJ2-5|14
CASSYGTSGETQYF